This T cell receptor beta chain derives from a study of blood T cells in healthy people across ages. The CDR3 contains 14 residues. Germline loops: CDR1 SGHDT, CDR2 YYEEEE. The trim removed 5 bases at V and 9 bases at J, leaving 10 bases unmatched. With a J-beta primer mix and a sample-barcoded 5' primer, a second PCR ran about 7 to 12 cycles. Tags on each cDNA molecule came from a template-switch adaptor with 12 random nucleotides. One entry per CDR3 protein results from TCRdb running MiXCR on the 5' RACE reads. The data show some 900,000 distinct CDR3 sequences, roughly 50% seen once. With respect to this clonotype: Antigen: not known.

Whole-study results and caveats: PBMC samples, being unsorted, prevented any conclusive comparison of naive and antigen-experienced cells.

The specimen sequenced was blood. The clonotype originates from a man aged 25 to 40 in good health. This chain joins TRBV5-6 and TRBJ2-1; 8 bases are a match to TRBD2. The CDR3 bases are TGTGCCAGCAGGGGAAGCGGGAGCCTTTTTGAGCAGTTCTTC. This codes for CASRGSGSLFEQFF.